Only a few counts were recorded for the clone carrying this TCR beta chain. Its specificity is not known. This record belongs to a study of CD8 T cells in ankylosing spondylitis. Study findings and constraints: Roughly eight highly homologous variants made up a TCR beta motif that seemed to typify ankylosing spondylitis blood.

TCRdb re-analysed the 5' RACE reads in MiXCR, keeping a single row per CDR3 protein. The data show under 850,000 distinct CDR3 sequences, with around 17% seen just once and about 20% held by the top ten. Trimming at V came to 7 bases and at J to 4 bases, leaving 11 bases not matched to a gene. From germline, CDR1 is ENHRY and CDR2 SYGVKD. The CDR3 is 16 residues long. The rearrangement links TRBV10-3 to TRBJ1-1; TRBD1 matches at 11 bases. The sample consisted of blood, either unsorted or a sorted T cell fraction (not recorded which). This receptor was obtained from a male donor with ankylosing spondylitis. CDR3 DNA sequence: TGTGCCATCAAGGACCCCGATGGACAGGGGGCCACTGAAGCTTTCTTT. This sequence encodes CAIKDPDGQGATEAFF.